This TCR beta chain was captured in a study of post-analysis software for immune sequencing data. Study-level background: Patients with relapsing-remitting, secondary progressive and progressive-relapsing multiple sclerosis courses were all represented. Whole-study results and caveats: In patients, TRBV5-6, TRBV5-1 and TRBV20-1 belonged to five or six TRBV segments found more frequently than in controls. Among multiple sclerosis patients, normalized Chao1 diversity was significantly below that of controls. Strong co-clustering by F measure was evident for samples that had been prepared in the same batch.

Germline V gene sequence: CDR1 SGHKS, CDR2 YYEKEE (reference sequence). This CDR3 is 16 amino acids long. The V end lost 0 bases, the J end lost 9 bases, and 19 bases lay between the germline ends. TCR beta cDNA libraries included unique molecular identifiers. Yield was approximately 500,000 cDNA molecules from around 1 to 9.1 million T cells. One entry per CDR3 protein, called by TCRdb with MiXCR from the PCR reads. The data hold hundreds of thousands of distinct CDR3 sequences, with more than 50% observed a single time. This clonotype was observed a few times. Antigen unknown. The TCR comes from a girl aged 2 to 9 with multiple sclerosis. Source material: blood. This chain uses TRBV5-5 with TRBJ1-5, with D possibly TRBD1 on 5 matching bases. CDR3: CASSLEGRQGSPPQHF. As DNA, the CDR3 is TGTGCCAGCAGCTTGGAAGGGAGGCAGGGCTCTCCGCCCCAGCATTTT.